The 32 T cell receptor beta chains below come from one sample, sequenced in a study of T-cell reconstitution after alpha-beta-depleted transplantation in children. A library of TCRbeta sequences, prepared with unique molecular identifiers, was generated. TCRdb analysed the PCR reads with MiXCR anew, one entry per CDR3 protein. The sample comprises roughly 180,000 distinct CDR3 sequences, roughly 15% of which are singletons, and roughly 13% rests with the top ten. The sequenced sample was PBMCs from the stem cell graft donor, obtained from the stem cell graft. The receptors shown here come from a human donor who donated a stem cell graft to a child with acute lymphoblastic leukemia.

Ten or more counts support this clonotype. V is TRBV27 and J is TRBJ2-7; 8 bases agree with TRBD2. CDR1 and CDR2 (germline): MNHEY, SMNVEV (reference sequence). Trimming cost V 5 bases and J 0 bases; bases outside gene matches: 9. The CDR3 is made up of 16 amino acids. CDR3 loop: CASSPALAELSYEQYF. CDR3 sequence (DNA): TGTGCCAGCAGTCCTGCACTAGCGGAGCTCTCCTACGAGCAGTACTTC.

In DNA, the CDR3 is TGTGCCAGCAGCTTAGAGGCTTTCACTCTCTACAATGAGCAGTTCTTC. As protein: CASSLEAFTLYNEQFF. The chain combines TRBV7-8 with TRBJ2-1; D is ambiguous. The CDR3 covers 16 residues. Germline V gene lookup returns CDR1 SGHVS and CDR2 FQNEAQ. Between the trimmed V and J ends, which lost 1 base and 3 bases, there was a span of 13 bases. Filled out from reference TRBV7-8 and TRBJ2-1, the complete variable domain reads GAGVSQSPRYKVAKRGQDVALRCDPISGHVSLFWYQQALGQGPEFLTYFQNEAQLDKSGLPSDRFFAERPEGSVSTLKIQRTQQEDSAVYLCASSLEAFTLYNEQFFGPGTRLTVL.

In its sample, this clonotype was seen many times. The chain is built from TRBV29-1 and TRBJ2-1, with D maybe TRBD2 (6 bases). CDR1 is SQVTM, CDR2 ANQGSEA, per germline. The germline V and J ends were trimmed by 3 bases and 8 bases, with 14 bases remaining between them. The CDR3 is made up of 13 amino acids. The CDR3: CSVDTGGRDEQFF. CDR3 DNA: TGCAGCGTTGACACCGGGGGAAGAGATGAGCAGTTCTTC.

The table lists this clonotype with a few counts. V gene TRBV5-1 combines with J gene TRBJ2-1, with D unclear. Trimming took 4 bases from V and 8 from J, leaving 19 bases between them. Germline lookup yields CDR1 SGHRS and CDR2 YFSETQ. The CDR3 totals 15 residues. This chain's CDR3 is CASSESGLGWDEQFF. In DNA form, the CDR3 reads TGCGCCAGCAGCGAATCGGGCCTGGGCTGGGATGAGCAGTTCTTC.

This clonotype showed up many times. The CDR3 region is CASSPLAGGFEGTDTQYF. The CDR3 nucleotides read TGTGCCAGCAGTCCACTAGCGGGAGGATTCGAGGGCACAGATACGCAGTATTTT. V usage is TRBV11-1 and J usage is TRBJ2-3, with 12 bases that match TRBD2. There are 18 residues in the CDR3. With V trimmed by 6 bases and J by 1 base, 11 bases remained unmatched. CDR1 SGHAT and CDR2 FQDESV come from the germline V gene (reference sequence).

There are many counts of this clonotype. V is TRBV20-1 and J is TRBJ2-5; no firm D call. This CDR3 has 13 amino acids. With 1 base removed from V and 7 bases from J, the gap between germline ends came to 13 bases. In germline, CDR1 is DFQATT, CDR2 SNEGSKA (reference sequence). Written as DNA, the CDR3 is TGCAGTGCTAGAGGTGAACTAAGCGCGACCCAGTACTTC. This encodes CSARGELSATQYF.

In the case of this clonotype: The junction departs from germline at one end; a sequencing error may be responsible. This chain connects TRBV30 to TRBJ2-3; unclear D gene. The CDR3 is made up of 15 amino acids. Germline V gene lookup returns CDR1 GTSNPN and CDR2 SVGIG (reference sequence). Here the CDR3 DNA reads TGTGCCTGGAGCCTTGGACGAGGATCTACAGATACGCAGTATTTC. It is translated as CAWSLGRGSTDTQYF.

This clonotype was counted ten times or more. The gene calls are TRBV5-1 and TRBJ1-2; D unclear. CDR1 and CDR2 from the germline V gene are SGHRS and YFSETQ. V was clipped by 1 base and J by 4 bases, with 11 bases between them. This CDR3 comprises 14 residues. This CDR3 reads CASSLRGEAYGYTF. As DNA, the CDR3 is TGCGCCAGCAGCTTGAGAGGAGAAGCCTATGGCTACACCTTC.

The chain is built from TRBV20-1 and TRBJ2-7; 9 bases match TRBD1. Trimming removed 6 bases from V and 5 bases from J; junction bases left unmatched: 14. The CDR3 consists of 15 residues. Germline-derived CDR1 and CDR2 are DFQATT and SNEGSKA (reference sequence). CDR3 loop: CSAAHSGTGMNEQYF. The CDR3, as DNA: TGCAGTGCGGCCCACTCCGGGACAGGGATGAACGAGCAGTACTTC.

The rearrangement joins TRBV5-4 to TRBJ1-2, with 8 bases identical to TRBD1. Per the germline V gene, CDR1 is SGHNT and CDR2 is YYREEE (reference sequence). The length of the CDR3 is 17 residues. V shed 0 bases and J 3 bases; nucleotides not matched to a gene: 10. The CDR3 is CASSLAATGVLYYGYTF. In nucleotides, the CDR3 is TGTGCCAGCAGCTTGGCAGCGACAGGGGTATTGTACTATGGCTACACCTTC.

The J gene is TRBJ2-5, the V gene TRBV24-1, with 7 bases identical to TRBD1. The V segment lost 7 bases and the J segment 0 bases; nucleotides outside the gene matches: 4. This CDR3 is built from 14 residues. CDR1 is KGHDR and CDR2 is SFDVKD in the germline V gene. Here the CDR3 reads CATRGTANQETQYF. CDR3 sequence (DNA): TGTGCCACCAGAGGGACAGCGAACCAAGAGACCCAGTACTTC.

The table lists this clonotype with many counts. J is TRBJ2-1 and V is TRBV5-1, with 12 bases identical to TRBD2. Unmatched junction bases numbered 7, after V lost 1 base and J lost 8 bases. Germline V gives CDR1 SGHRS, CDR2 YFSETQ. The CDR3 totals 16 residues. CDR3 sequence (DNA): TGCGCCAGCAGCTTGTACGTGACTAGCGGGAGCGATGAGCAGTTCTTC. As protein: CASSLYVTSGSDEQFF.

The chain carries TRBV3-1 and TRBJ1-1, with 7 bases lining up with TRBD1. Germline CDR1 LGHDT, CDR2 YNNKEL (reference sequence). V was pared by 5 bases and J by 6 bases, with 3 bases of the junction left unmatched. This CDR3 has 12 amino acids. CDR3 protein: CASSNRGAEAFF. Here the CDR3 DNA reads TGTGCCAGCAGCAACAGGGGCGCTGAAGCTTTCTTT.

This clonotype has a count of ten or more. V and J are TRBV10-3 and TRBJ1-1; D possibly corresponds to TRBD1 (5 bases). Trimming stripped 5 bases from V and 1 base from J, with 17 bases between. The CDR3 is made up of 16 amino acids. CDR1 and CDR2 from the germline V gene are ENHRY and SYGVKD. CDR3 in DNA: TGTGCCATCAGTAAGGGCGCGAGGGGCCAGAACACTGAAGCTTTCTTT. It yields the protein CAISKGARGQNTEAFF.

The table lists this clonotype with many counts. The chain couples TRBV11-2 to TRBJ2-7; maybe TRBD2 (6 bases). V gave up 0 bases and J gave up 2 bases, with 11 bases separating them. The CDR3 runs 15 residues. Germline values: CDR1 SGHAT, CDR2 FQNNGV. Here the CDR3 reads CASSLDGGDPYEQYF. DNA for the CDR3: TGTGCCAGCAGCTTAGATGGAGGGGACCCCTACGAGCAGTACTTC.

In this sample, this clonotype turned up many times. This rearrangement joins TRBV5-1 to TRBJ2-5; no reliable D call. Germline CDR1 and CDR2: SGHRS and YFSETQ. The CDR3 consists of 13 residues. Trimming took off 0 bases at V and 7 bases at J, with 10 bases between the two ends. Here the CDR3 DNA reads TGCGCCAGCAGCTTGGACAGCGCCAGGACCCAGTACTTC. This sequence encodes CASSLDSARTQYF.

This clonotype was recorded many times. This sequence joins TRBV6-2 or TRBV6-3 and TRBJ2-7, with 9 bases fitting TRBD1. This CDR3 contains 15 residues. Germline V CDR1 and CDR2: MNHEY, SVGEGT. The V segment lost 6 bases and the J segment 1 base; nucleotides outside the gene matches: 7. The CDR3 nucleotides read TGTGCCAGCAGCGAGGGACAGGGAATATCCTACGAGCAGTACTTC. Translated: CASSEGQGISYEQYF.

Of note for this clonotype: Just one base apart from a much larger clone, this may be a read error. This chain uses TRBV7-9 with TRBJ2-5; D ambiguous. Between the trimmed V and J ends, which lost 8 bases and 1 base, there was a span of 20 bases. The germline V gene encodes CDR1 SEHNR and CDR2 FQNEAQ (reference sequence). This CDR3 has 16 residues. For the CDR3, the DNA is TGTGCCAGCTACGCCGTCGGTGCAGCAGGCCAAGAGACCCAGTACTTC. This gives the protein CASYAVGAAGQETQYF.

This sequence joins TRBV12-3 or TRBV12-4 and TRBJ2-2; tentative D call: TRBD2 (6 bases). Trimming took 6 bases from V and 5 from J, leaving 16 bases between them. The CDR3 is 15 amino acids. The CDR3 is CASSSGISGTGELFF. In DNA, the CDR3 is TGTGCCAGCAGCTCCGGGATTAGCGGTACCGGGGAGCTGTTTTTT.

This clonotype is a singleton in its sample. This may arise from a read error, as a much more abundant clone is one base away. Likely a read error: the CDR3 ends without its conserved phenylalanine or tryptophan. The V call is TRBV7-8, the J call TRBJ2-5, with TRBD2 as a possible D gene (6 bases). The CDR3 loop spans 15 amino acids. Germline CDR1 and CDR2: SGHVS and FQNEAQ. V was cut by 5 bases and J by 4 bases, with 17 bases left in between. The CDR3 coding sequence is TGTGCCAGCAGCCTGGGACGGGGAGGTGGAGAGACCCAGTACTCC. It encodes CASSLGRGGGETQYS.

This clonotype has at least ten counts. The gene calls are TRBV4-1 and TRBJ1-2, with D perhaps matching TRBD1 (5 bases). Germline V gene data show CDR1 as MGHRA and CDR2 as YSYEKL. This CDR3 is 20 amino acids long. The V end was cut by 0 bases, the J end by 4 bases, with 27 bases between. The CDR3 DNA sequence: TGCGCCAGCAGCCAAGATCAAGCCCTGGGGCCAGATTTTCAATCCTATGGCTACACCTTC. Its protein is CASSQDQALGPDFQSYGYTF.

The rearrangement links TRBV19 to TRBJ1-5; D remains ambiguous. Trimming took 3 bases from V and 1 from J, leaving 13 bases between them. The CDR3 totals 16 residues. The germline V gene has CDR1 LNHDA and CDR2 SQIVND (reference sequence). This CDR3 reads CASSMSYLQSNQPQHF. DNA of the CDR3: TGTGCCAGTAGTATGAGTTACCTCCAGAGCAATCAGCCCCAGCATTTT.

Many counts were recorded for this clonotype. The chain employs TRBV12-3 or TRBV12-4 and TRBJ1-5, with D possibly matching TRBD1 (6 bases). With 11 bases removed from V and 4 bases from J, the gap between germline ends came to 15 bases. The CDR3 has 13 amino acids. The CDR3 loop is CASQGQQNQPQHF. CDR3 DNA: TGTGCCTCCCAAGGACAGCAGAATCAGCCCCAGCATTTT.

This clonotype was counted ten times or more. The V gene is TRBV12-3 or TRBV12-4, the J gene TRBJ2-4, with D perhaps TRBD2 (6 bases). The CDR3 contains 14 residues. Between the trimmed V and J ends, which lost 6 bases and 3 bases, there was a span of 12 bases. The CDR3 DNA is TGTGCCAGCAGGCCCGGGGGAGGCAAAAACATTCAGTACTTC. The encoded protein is CASRPGGGKNIQYF.

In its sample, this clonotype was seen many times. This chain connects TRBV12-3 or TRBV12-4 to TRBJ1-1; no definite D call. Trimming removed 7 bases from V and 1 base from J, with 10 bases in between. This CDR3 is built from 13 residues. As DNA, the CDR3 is TGTGCCAGCATCGGAGGACCGAACACTGAAGCTTTCTTT. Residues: CASIGGPNTEAFF.

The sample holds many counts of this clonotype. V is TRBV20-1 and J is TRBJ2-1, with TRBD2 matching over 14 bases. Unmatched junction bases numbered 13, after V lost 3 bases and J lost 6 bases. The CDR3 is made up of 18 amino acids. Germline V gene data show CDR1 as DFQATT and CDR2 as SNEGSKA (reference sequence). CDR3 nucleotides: TGCAGTGCTAGTCTCGGACTAGCGGGAGGAGTGAGGGGCAATGAGCAGTTCTTC. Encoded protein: CSASLGLAGGVRGNEQFF.

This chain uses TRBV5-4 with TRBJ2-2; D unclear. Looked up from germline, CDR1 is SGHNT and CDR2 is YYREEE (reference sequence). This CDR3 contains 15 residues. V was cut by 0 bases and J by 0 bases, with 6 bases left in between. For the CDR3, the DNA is TGTGCCAGCAGCTTGGAAAGTGCGAACACCGGGGAGCTGTTTTTT. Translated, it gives CASSLESANTGELFF.

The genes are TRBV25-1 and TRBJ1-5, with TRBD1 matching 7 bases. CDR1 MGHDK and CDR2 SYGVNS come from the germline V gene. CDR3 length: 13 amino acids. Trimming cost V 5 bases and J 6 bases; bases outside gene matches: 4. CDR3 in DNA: TGTGCCAGCAGTACAGGGGCGGGTCAGCCCCAGCATTTT. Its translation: CASSTGAGQPQHF. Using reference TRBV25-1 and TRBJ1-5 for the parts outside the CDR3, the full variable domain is EADIYQTPRYLVIGTGKKITLECSQTMGHDKMYWYQQDPGMELHLIHYSYGVNSTEKGDLSSESTVSRIRTEHFPLTLESARPSHTSQYLCASSTGAGQPQHFGDGTRLSIL.

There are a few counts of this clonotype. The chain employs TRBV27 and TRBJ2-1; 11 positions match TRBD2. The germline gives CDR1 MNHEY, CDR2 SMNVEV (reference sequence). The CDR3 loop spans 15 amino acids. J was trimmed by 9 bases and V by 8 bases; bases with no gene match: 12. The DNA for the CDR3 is TGTGCCAGCCAAATTGGACTAGCGGGTGGAGGTGAGCAGTTCTTC. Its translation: CASQIGLAGGGEQFF.

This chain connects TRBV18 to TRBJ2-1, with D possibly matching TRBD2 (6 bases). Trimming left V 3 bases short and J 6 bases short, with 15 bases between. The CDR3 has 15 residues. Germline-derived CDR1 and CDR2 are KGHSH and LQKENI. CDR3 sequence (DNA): TGTGCCAGCTCACCCCCGGCGGGAACGAGCAATGAGCAGTTCTTC. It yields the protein CASSPPAGTSNEQFF.

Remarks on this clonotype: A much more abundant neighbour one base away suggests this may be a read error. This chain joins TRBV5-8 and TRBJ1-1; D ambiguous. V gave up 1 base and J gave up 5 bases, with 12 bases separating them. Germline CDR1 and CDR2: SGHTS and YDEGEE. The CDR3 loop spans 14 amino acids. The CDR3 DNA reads TGTGCCAGCAGCTTGAGGTTTTTGTGGACTGAAGCTTTCTTT. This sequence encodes CASSLRFLWTEAFF.

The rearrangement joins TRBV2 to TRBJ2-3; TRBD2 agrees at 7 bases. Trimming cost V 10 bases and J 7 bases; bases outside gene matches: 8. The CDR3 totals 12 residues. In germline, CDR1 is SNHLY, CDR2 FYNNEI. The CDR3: CATGLPPNTQYF. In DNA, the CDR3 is TGTGCCACGGGACTACCCCCCAATACGCAGTATTTT.